This T cell receptor (beta chain) came from a study of blood T cell repertoires in COVID-19. Background on the study: Sites in the United States, Italy and Spain provided acute and convalescent COVID-19 samples.

Only in-frame clones appear in the TCRdb table, and some are missing; sequencing was by immunoSEQ multiplex PCR. Among about 260,000 clones listed, 70% to 90% were seen once. Per germline, CDR1 LGHNA and CDR2 YSLEER. Deletions cut 2 bases from V and 7 bases from J, with 18 bases between. This CDR3 region has 15 residues. This clone was seen only once. The sequenced sample was peripheral blood. This TCR was sampled from a woman between 45 and 65 years old with acute or convalescent COVID-19. The chain has TRBV4-3 and TRBJ2-7; D possibly corresponds to TRBD1 (6 bases). The CDR3 coding sequence is TGCGCCAGCAGCCAACACCTACAGGGCTATGGGGAGCAGTACTTC. Residues: CASSQHLQGYGEQYF.